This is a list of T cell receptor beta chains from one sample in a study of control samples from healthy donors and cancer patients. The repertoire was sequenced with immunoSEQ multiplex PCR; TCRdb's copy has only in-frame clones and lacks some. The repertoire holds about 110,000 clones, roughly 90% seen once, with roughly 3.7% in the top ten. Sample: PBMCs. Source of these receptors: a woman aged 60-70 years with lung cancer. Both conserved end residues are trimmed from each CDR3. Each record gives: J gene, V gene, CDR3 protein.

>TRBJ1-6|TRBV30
AWSVGEPLH
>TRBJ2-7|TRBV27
ASSLAPPQVYGYEQY
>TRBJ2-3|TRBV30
AWSPSGDTQY
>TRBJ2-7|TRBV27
ASRAVGVYEQY
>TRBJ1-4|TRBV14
ASSEKGRNEKLF
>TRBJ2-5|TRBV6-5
ASLSARAGEETQY
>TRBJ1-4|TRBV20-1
SARTRGLLF
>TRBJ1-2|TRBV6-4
ASRLRDSQPNYGYT
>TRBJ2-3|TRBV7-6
ASSRLPSTDTQY
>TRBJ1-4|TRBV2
ASSEALKGEKLF
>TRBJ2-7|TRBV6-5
ASSRDRGYEQY
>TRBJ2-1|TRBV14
ASRRTGQLGNEQF
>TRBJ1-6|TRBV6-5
ASSYGTSGPNLPLH
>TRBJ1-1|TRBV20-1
SATDRLTF
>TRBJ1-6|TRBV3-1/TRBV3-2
ASSQRQSNNSPLH
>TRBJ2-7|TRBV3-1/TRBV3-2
ASSHGDRGHREQY
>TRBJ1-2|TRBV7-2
ASSLKQGDGYT
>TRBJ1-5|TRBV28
ASNFQQGASNQPQH
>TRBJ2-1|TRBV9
ASSVTSGNNEQF
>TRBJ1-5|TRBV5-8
ASSPLANQPQH
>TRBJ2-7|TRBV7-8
ASSLAGLAADYEQY
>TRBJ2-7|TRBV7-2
ASSYTTGRHYEQY
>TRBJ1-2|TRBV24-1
ATSDARGYGYT
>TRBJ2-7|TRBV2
ASRSYRDRGSYEQY
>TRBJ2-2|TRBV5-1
ASNDRTDTGELF
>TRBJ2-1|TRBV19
ASVEEGSYNEQF
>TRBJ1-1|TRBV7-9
ASSLDSGNTEAF
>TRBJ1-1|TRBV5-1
ASSLGQGAGTEAF
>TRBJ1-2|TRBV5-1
ASSSGGPYGYT
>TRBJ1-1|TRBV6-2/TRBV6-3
ASSSQQGQGPPYTEAF
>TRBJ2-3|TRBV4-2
ASSQGNGDTDTQY
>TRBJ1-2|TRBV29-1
SVGDSDLYGYT
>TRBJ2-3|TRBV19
ASSHGGILTDTQY
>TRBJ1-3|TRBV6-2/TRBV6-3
ASSYGSSSGNTIY
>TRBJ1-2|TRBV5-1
ASSLESNTARPGYT
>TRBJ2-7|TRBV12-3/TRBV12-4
ASRARGEQY
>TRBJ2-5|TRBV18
ASSTYREETQY
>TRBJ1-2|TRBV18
ASSPGTDQYGYT
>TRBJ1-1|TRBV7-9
ASSLYPQVVMNTEAF
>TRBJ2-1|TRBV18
ASSPAAYNEQF
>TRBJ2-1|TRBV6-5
ALDSSRANEQF